One sample yielded the 21 T cell receptor beta chains listed below, sequenced in a study of blood T cell repertoires in COVID-19. Libraries were prepared by immunoSEQ multiplex PCR; TCRdb keeps only in-frame clonotypes and omits some of them. Among 250,000 to 350,000 clones listed, 90% were seen once. Material: peripheral blood. These receptors all stem from a woman aged 25 to 39 with COVID-19, enrolled during active disease.

The V and J genes are TRBV28 and TRBJ2-7, with D uncertain. Trimming shortened V by 10 bases and J by 4 bases, and 11 bases separated the two germline ends. Germline V lookup: CDR1 MDHEN, CDR2 SYDVKM. The CDR3 has 11 amino acids. As DNA, the CDR3 is TGTGCCACCAAACATGATTACGAGCAGTACTTC. It codes for CATKHDYEQYF.

The genes are TRBV30 and TRBJ2-3; 11 positions match TRBD2. Per germline, CDR1 GTSNPN and CDR2 SVGIG (reference sequence). The V gene end was trimmed by 2 bases and the J gene end by 1 base; junction bases not matched to a gene: 17. This CDR3 spans 20 amino acids. DNA for the CDR3: TGTGCCTGGAGTCCTAGATGGCTAGCGGGAGGCCGGCAGGGCACAGATACGCAGTATTTT. Protein: CAWSPRWLAGGRQGTDTQYF.

On this clone itself: Other DNA sequences in this sample translate to the same CDR3. The chain combines TRBV30 with TRBJ1-1; D might be TRBD1 (5 bases). Per the germline V gene, CDR1 is GTSNPN and CDR2 is SVGIG (reference sequence). The CDR3 is 13 amino acids. The V and J ends lost 0 bases and 0 bases respectively, with 5 bases between them. The CDR3 nucleotides are TGTGCCTGGAGTGTGGGGCTGAACACTGAAGCTTTCTTT. This sequence encodes CAWSVGLNTEAFF. The full variable domain, in which reference TRBV30 and TRBJ1-1 provide the parts outside the CDR3, is SQTIHQWPATLVQPVGSPLSLECTVEGTSNPNLYWYRQAAGRGLQLLFYSVGIGQISSEVPQNLSASRPQDRQFILSSKKLLLSDSGFYLCAWSVGLNTEAFFGQGTRLTVV.

This clone turned up a few times. The chain couples TRBV27 to TRBJ1-4; D gene ambiguous. The CDR3 is 13 amino acids. The germline CDR1 and CDR2 sequences are MNHEY and SMNVEV (reference sequence). The V and J ends lost 1 base and 7 bases respectively, with 7 bases between them. The CDR3 DNA sequence: TGTGCCAGCAGTTTATTAGATTCTGAAAAACTGTTTTTT. Protein sequence: CASSLLDSEKLFF.

The V and J genes are TRBV28 and TRBJ1-4, with TRBD1 matching over 11 bases. Germline CDR1 is MDHEN and CDR2 is SYDVKM. V lost 2 bases to trimming and J lost 11 bases; unmatched junction nucleotides: 1. This CDR3 has 13 residues. In DNA, the CDR3 is TGTGCCAGCAGTTTAGGGGACAGGGGGAAACTGTTTTTT. Protein product: CASSLGDRGKLFF.

The chain is built from TRBV9 and TRBJ2-7; 10 bases match TRBD2. The CDR3 extends over 18 amino acids. V was clipped by 0 bases and J by 0 bases; unmatched bases: 9. Looked up from germline, CDR1 is SGDLS and CDR2 is YYNGEE. Here the CDR3 DNA reads TGTGCCAGCAGCGTAGCACCTAGCGGGAGCGGTTTCTCCTACGAGCAGTACTTC. Protein: CASSVAPSGSGFSYEQYF.

The rearrangement links TRBV6-1 to TRBJ2-2; 7 nucleotides agree with TRBD2. With 1 base clipped from V and 1 base from J, the junction kept 3 bases outside the gene matches. The CDR3 runs 16 residues. Looked up from germline, CDR1 is MNHNS and CDR2 is SASEGT. The CDR3 coding sequence is TGTGCCAGCAGTGAAGGGCCTAGCGGGAACACCGGGGAGCTGTTTTTT. Protein sequence: CASSEGPSGNTGELFF.

The CDR3 spells CASSLNRGMTEAFF. Here the CDR3 DNA reads TGTGCCAGCAGCCTGAACAGGGGAATGACTGAAGCTTTCTTT. The chain recombines TRBV5-4 with TRBJ1-1, with 7 bases lining up with TRBD1. Germline loops: CDR1 SGHNT, CDR2 YYREEE (reference sequence). The CDR3 is made up of 14 amino acids. V lost 4 bases and J lost 5; bases outside the gene matches: 8.

The rearrangement joins TRBV5-6 to TRBJ2-7; TRBD2 is a possible D gene (6 bases). Trimming removed 0 bases at V and 3 bases at J, with 16 bases between. This CDR3 has 16 residues. Looked up from germline, CDR1 is SGHDT and CDR2 is YYEEEE. The CDR3, as DNA: TGTGCCAGCAGCTTGGCTGGGGGGACCACCCTCTACGAGCAGTACTTC. Its translation is CASSLAGGTTLYEQYF.

The genes are TRBV2 and TRBJ2-5, with D maybe TRBD1 (5 bases). The ends were cut back, 8 bases at V and 5 bases at J, with 9 bases in the middle. From germline, CDR1 is SNHLY and CDR2 FYNNEI. The CDR3 covers 11 residues. The CDR3 sequence: CASQSGETQYF. Here the CDR3 DNA reads TGTGCCAGCCAGTCAGGGGAGACCCAGTACTTC.

This clone was observed once. The V gene is TRBV7-9, the J gene TRBJ2-7; the D is unclear. Germline V gives CDR1 SEHNR, CDR2 FQNEAQ (reference sequence). The CDR3 covers 13 residues. Deletions cut 6 bases from V and 6 bases from J, with 15 bases between. For the CDR3, the DNA is TGTGCCAGCAGTCCACGGGTCGGTCCCGAGCAGTACTTC. Translated: CASSPRVGPEQYF.

The chain joins TRBV4-1 to TRBJ1-1; perhaps TRBD1 as D (5 bases). Between the trimmed V and J ends, which lost 4 bases and 7 bases, there was a span of 19 bases. This CDR3 has 15 residues. The germline CDR1 and CDR2 sequences are MGHRA and YSYEKL. The CDR3 coding sequence is TGCGCCAGCAGCCGTCAGGACCGCCCCGGGGGTGAAGCTTTCTTT. Protein sequence: CASSRQDRPGGEAFF.

This clone was seen only once. The V call is TRBV9, the J call TRBJ2-2, with TRBD1 matching 7 bases. Germline CDR1 reads SGDLS; CDR2 reads YYNGEE. The length of the CDR3 is 15 residues. V was clipped by 4 bases and J by 1 base; unmatched bases: 4. The CDR3 spells CASSQGTVNTGELFF. The CDR3 coding sequence is TGTGCCAGCAGCCAAGGGACAGTGAACACCGGGGAGCTGTTTTTT.

V usage is TRBV19 and J usage is TRBJ2-1; TRBD2 might be the D (6 bases). The CDR3 is 14 amino acids. The germline V gene has CDR1 LNHDA and CDR2 SQIVND (reference sequence). Trimming cost V 4 bases and J 9 bases, with 16 bases left between them. The CDR3 sequence: CASSRRELNGEQFF. CDR3 DNA sequence: TGTGCCAGTAGTAGGCGGGAATTGAACGGTGAGCAGTTCTTC.

The chain uses TRBV5-4 and TRBJ1-2; 9 bases match TRBD1. The CDR3 has 14 amino acids. V shed 5 bases, J shed 5 bases, and the junction held 7 bases outside the gene matches. Germline V gene sequence: CDR1 SGHNT, CDR2 YYREEE (reference sequence). For the CDR3, the DNA is TGTGCCAGCAGAGGACAGGGGACGGGGTATGGCTACACCTTC. It translates to CASRGQGTGYGYTF.

The chain couples TRBV19 to TRBJ2-2; TRBD2 matches at 7 bases. The V gene end was trimmed by 8 bases and the J gene end by 4 bases; junction bases not matched to a gene: 10. There are 15 residues in the CDR3. The germline V gene has CDR1 LNHDA and CDR2 SQIVND (reference sequence). DNA of the CDR3: TGTGCCAGTTCATACCCGGGGGGAGGCACCGGGGAGCTGTTTTTT. Amino acids: CASSYPGGGTGELFF.

The genes are TRBV4-3 and TRBJ1-4; D is uncertain. The CDR3 is 17 residues long. Germline values: CDR1 LGHNA, CDR2 YSLEER. V was clipped by 4 bases and J by 0 bases, with 15 bases between them. The CDR3 spells CASSPSVPLATNEKLFF. The CDR3 DNA is TGCGCCAGCAGCCCGTCGGTTCCGCTCGCAACTAATGAAAAACTGTTTTTT.

This chain uses TRBV6-2 or TRBV6-3 with TRBJ1-1; TRBD1 might be the D (6 bases). The CDR3 contains 12 residues. Per the germline V gene, CDR1 is MNHEY and CDR2 is SVGEGT. Trimming cost V 2 bases and J 7 bases, with 8 bases left between them. The CDR3 is CASSYRQVEAFF. Written as DNA, the CDR3 is TGTGCCAGCAGTTACCGACAGGTTGAAGCTTTCTTT.

V usage is TRBV28 and J usage is TRBJ2-1, with D possibly matching TRBD2 (5 bases). The CDR3 covers 13 residues. Germline CDR1 MDHEN, CDR2 SYDVKM. Trimming took 5 bases from V and 6 from J, leaving 11 bases between them. The CDR3 bases are TGTGCCAGCAGTGTCGGACGGGGCAATGAGCAGTTCTTC. Its translation is CASSVGRGNEQFF. The entire variable domain, with the rest obtained from reference TRBV28 and TRBJ2-1, is as follows: DVKVTQSSRYLVKRTGEKVFLECVQDMDHENMFWYRQDPGLGLRLIYFSYDVKMKEKGDIPEGYSVSREKKERFSLILESASTNQTSMYLCASSVGRGNEQFFGPGTRLTVL.

The chain recombines TRBV25-1 with TRBJ2-7, with D possibly TRBD2 on 5 matching bases. The CDR3 totals 14 residues. CDR1 and CDR2 (germline): MGHDK, SYGVNS. Deletions cut 5 bases from V and 0 bases from J, with 11 bases between. In DNA, the CDR3 is TGTGCCAGCAGTCCCTCGCGGGTCTCCTACGAGCAGTACTTC. Its protein is CASSPSRVSYEQYF.

A single count supports this clone. The chain couples TRBV10-2 to TRBJ1-5, with TRBD1 as a possible D gene (6 bases). The V end lost 3 bases, the J end lost 13 bases, and 13 bases lay between the germline ends. This CDR3 contains 12 residues. Germline V gene sequence: CDR1 WSHSY, CDR2 SAAADI. CDR3 sequence: CASSEKDRLQHF. CDR3 coding DNA: TGCGCCAGCAGTGAAAAGGACAGACTACAGCATTTT.